This T cell receptor beta chain originates from a study of T cells in Graves' hyperthyroidism and ophthalmopathy. At least ten counts were recorded for this clonotype. TCR beta CDR3 sequences were amplified from RNA transcripts. RT-PCR in the first round (using the HTBI primer set) targeted the TCR CDR3. Each CDR3 protein is one row after TCRdb ran MiXCR on the multiplex PCR reads. In the table there are 500,000 to 750,000 distinct CDR3 sequences, roughly 14% of which are singletons. Subjects aged 18 to 65 presented with newly diagnosed hyperthyroidism of less than 2 months' duration. Exclusion of a patient resulted from uncontrolled infection, other autoimmune disease, pregnancy or lactation. Germline-derived CDR1 and CDR2 are MDHEN and SYDVKM. J was trimmed by 5 bases and V by 4 bases; bases with no gene match: 10. There are 16 residues in the CDR3.

J is TRBJ2-3 and V is TRBV28; 9 nucleotides align to TRBD2. The TCR sequence derives from a woman aged 30 to 39 with Graves' hyperthyroidism. The specimen sequenced was blood. The CDR3 loop reads CASSWEPAGGEDTQYF. CDR3 nucleotides: TGTGCCAGCAGTTGGGAGCCAGCGGGAGGTGAAGATACGCAGTATTTT.